This entry is about one T cell receptor (beta chain). Its antigen is not identified. The sample belongs to a study of shared clonotypes between healthy human individuals. Study in general: Per-donor plates numbered three CD4 naive, three CD4 memory, two CD8 naive and one CD8 memory.

Generated by immunoSEQ multiplex PCR, the TCRdb table keeps only in-frame clones and is missing some. This repertoire shows about 2.4 million clones, roughly 93% found once; its top ten account for approximately 0.37%. V gave up 6 bases and J gave up 3 bases, with 6 bases separating them. The CDR3 is 11 residues long. Germline assignment: CDR1 SNHLY and CDR2 FYNNEI. Regarding the study as a whole: Naive subsets generally exceeded memory subsets in estimated richness.

Sequencing used naive CD4+ T cells from PBMCs. Subset denoted: CD45RA+ positively selected. This receptor was obtained from a man younger than 35 in good health. Some clones in this sample may be carry-over from other donors' samples. This chain links TRBV2 with TRBJ2-7; the D gene is possibly TRBD2 (6 bases). The CDR3 sequence is CASRDYYEQYF. In nucleotides, the CDR3 is TGTGCCAGCAGGGACTACTACGAGCAGTACTTC.